The T cell receptor beta chain under discussion was sequenced for a study of neurological immune-mediated disorders (dated by TCRdb to between 2018 and 2021). In terms of the full investigation: Among the approximately 34 multiple sclerosis patients, relapsing-remitting MS accounted for around 30 and secondary progressive MS accounted for 3. The study compared peripheral blood TCR-beta repertoires of HTLV-I-associated myelopathy (HAM/TSP) patients, multiple sclerosis patients and healthy controls using UMI-based sequencing. Alongside PBMC samples, the set of some 98 TCR-beta libraries contained longitudinal samples, technical triplicates, and paired CD4+ and CD8+ T-cell subsets that had been sorted. The cohort was made up of 60 to 75 subjects, consisting of roughly 15 HAM/TSP patients, around 35 multiple sclerosis patients and some 20 healthy controls.

This clonotype was detected many times. This clone's antigen is unknown. No base qualities exist here, and no much larger clone lies one base off it. Overall study results and their limits: No identical CDR3 amino acid sequences were shared among expanded clones across subjects, suggesting private TCR-beta repertoires in all groups. The highest TCR clonal expansion was observed in HAM/TSP patients, whereas the lowest was observed in MS patients, even when compared with healthy controls. Phylogenetic analysis grouped repertoires from 18 of 34 MS patients into a cluster of related CDR3 sequences, suggesting a possible repertoire-level signature. The MS cluster showed no association with clinical or MRI features, and the authors stated that larger cohorts are needed.

Unsorted PBMC libraries were generated from 2 million PBMCs stored in RNAlater at -80 °C until RNA extraction. Multiple sclerosis patients were enrolled in a US clinical protocol evaluating disease progression by magnetic resonance imaging. Peripheral blood was subjected to Ficoll-Hypaque density gradient centrifugation to isolate PBMCs, which were then cryopreserved in liquid nitrogen. CDR1 and CDR2 are drawn from the germline V gene (reference sequence): DFQATT, SNEGSKA. V ends up 6 bases short and J 4 bases short, with an unmatched junction base count of 4. The CDR3 spans 13 residues, from the cysteine through the phenylalanine. Only CDR3 DNA is held: 39 bases, read in frame from base 1. cDNA was synthesized by template-switch 5'RACE using a primer with a 10-nucleotide random unique molecular identifier that tagged each TCR transcript. Every sequencing run yielded over 190 million TCR-beta sequences covering 15-18 subjects. The RNeasy kit was used for extraction of total RNA. Using the KAPA Real-time Library Amplification kit, TCR-beta VDJ regions were amplified with primers for the TCR constant region and the 5'RACE anchor. Sample indexes and Illumina adaptors were added in a first PCR, after which library yield was increased in a second PCR. The roughly 650 bp TCR product was size-selected on a 2% E-gel SizeSelection system after Ampure bead purification. Before pooling, libraries had their quality checked on a Bioanalyzer, their concentration measured with Qubit, and their quantity determined with the Kapa Library Quantification kit. Libraries were sequenced paired-end 2 x 150 bp on an Illumina HiSeq 2500. To increase sequence diversity, about 25-31% phiX was spiked into each library pool. The authors' pipeline ran thus. The quality-filtered reads were processed with the UMI-based MiGEC pipeline, whose error correction step removed more than 80% of the raw TCR sequences. IMGT germline references were used for aligning VDJ genes, and each clonotype was defined as a unique CDR3 amino acid sequence together with its V-J genes. VDJtools evaluated clonal expansion, Shannon diversity and CDR3 relatedness (CalcPairwiseDistances, ClusterSamples); CLCbio workbench built phylogenetic trees. Expanded clones were defined as having at least 8 unique UMIs, based on coefficient-of-variation modelling across technical triplicates. TCRdb handled the public reads itself, with Q25 trimming in fastp and clone calling in MiXCR, and kept productive beta chains. Each CDR3 protein appears once, grouped with its most common genes and DNA. The V and J calls were determined by TCRdb, not by the authors. The sample yields tens of thousands of distinct CDR3 sequences; around 3.5% were counted once. 5% to 7% of the sample lies in the top ten.

The chain is encoded by TRBV20-1 joined to TRBJ2-1; TRBD1 agrees with 9 junctional bases. Sequenced input: PBMCs. The TCR originated in a man in his 60s with multiple sclerosis. The CDR3 protein: CSAMGTGYNEQFF. The nucleotides read TGCAGTGCAATGGGGACAGGGTACAATGAGCAGTTCTTC.